These 16 T cell receptor beta chains share one sample of origin, sequenced in a study of T cell changes during pregnancy in multiple sclerosis. Generated by immunoSEQ multiplex PCR, the TCRdb table keeps only in-frame clones and is missing some. The sample has some 100,000 clones, over 80% seen once. Sequenced here: peripheral blood, sampled after pregnancy. The origin of the receptors is a female donor with multiple sclerosis, enrolled in a pregnancy study.

The chain is built from TRBV6-1 and TRBJ2-3; TRBD2 matches 9 bases. V shed 9 bases and J 3 bases; nucleotides not matched to a gene: 4. Germline CDR1 reads MNHNS; CDR2 reads SASEGT. This CDR3 region has 13 residues. CDR3 residues: CASSGSKTDTQYF. The DNA for the CDR3 is TGTGCCAGTAGCGGGAGTAAGACAGATACGCAGTATTTT.

The rearrangement joins TRBV19 to TRBJ1-2; 7 bases match TRBD1. After removal of 6 bases from V and 2 bases from J, the junction contained 9 bases not matched to a gene. The CDR3 totals 15 residues. Germline CDR1 is LNHDA and CDR2 is SQIVND (reference sequence). DNA of the CDR3: TGTGCCAGTAGCCCTACGGGACAGAGAAACTATGGCTACACCTTC. This sequence encodes CASSPTGQRNYGYTF.

A single count supports this clone. This chain uses TRBV28 with TRBJ1-4; D possibly corresponds to TRBD1 (5 bases). CDR3 length equals 12 residues. V was pared by 11 bases and J by 5 bases, with 12 bases between. In germline, CDR1 is MDHEN, CDR2 SYDVKM. CDR3 in amino acids: CASGVGNEKLFF. Here the CDR3 DNA reads TGTGCCTCGGGGGTCGGGAATGAAAAACTGTTTTTT.

This chain uses TRBV27 with TRBJ1-2, with TRBD1 identical over 9 bases. This CDR3 has 13 residues. Trimming took 8 bases from V and 7 from J; bases not matched to a gene: 8. Germline values: CDR1 MNHEY, CDR2 SMNVEV (reference sequence). DNA of the CDR3: TGTGCCAGCCGGGACAGGGTGGGCTCTGGCTACACCTTC. Residues: CASRDRVGSGYTF.

This rearrangement joins TRBV11-1 to TRBJ2-3; 9 positions agree with TRBD2. From germline, CDR1 is SGHAT and CDR2 FQDESV (reference sequence). The CDR3 is 17 amino acids. After removal of 1 base from V and 3 bases from J, the junction contained 8 bases not matched to a gene. The CDR3 DNA follows: TGTGCCAGCAGCTTAGTTGGCGGGGGGGCCATTACAGATACGCAGTATTTT. Residues: CASSLVGGGAITDTQYF.

The chain combines TRBV30 with TRBJ2-5; D call uncertain. Per the germline V gene, CDR1 is GTSNPN and CDR2 is SVGIG (reference sequence). Trimming removed 0 bases at V and 5 bases at J, with 13 bases between. This CDR3 region has 14 residues. CDR3 in amino acids: CAWSVNSPRETQYF. CDR3 sequence (DNA): TGTGCCTGGAGTGTGAACAGCCCCAGGGAGACCCAGTACTTC.

The sample holds a few counts of this clone. V is TRBV4-3 and J is TRBJ1-2, with a possible D match to TRBD1 (5 bases). The CDR3 contains 16 residues. CDR1 LGHNA and CDR2 YSLEER come from the germline V gene. V was trimmed by 5 bases and J by 8 bases, leaving 24 bases between them. The CDR3 reads CASSKSLREGRYGYTF. The CDR3 coding sequence is TGCGCCAGCAGCAAAAGCCTGAGGGAGGGGAGATACGGCTACACCTTC.

The chain has TRBV19 and TRBJ1-1; D gene unclear. The CDR3 has 13 amino acids. Trimming removed 7 bases at V and 1 base at J, with 10 bases between. Germline CDR1 reads LNHDA; CDR2 reads SQIVND (reference sequence). Here the CDR3 DNA reads TGTGCCAGTAACCTGCGGGGGAACACTGAAGCTTTCTTT. Translating it yields CASNLRGNTEAFF.

This clone appeared a single time. This chain joins TRBV7-3 and TRBJ2-3; D not certain. Germline CDR1 SGHTA, CDR2 FQGTGA. V lost 2 bases and J lost 2, with 5 bases in between. CDR3 length: 13 amino acids. In DNA form, the CDR3 reads TGTGCCAGCAGCTTAGGCTCCACAGATACGCAGTATTTT. Encoded protein: CASSLGSTDTQYF.

The V gene is TRBV7-9, the J gene TRBJ2-1; possible D gene TRBD2, 6 bases. V lost 5 bases, J lost 5 bases, and 16 bases lay in between. CDR1 and CDR2 from the germline V gene are SEHNR and FQNEAQ (reference sequence). The CDR3 totals 15 residues. The CDR3 coding sequence is TGTGCCAGCAGCCTTTCGGGGCTAGCGAACAATGAGCAGTTCTTC. Protein product: CASSLSGLANNEQFF.

This chain links TRBV18 with TRBJ2-5; 8 positions match TRBD1. The V gene end was trimmed by 3 bases and the J gene end by 5 bases; junction bases not matched to a gene: 8. Germline loops: CDR1 KGHSH, CDR2 LQKENI. CDR3 length: 15 residues. Here the CDR3 DNA reads TGTGCCAGCTCACCTCGGACAGGGAAGGGGGAGACCCAGTACTTC. Translated: CASSPRTGKGETQYF.

The chain recombines TRBV6-5 with TRBJ2-6, with D possibly TRBD2 on 6 matching bases. The germline V and J ends were trimmed by 7 bases and 1 base, with 8 bases remaining between them. This CDR3 spans 14 amino acids. The germline gives CDR1 MNHEY, CDR2 SVGAGI. CDR3: CASTRGSGANVLTF. The CDR3, as DNA: TGTGCCAGCACCCGGGGGTCTGGGGCCAACGTCCTGACTTTC.

Only one count was recorded for this clone. The chain is built from TRBV5-4 and TRBJ2-7, with no clear D. Germline CDR1 is SGHNT and CDR2 is YYREEE (reference sequence). V shed 0 bases and J shed 1 base, with 8 bases lying between them. The CDR3 extends over 14 amino acids. This chain's CDR3 is CASSLVGGSYEQYF. The CDR3 DNA is TGTGCCAGCAGCTTGGTTGGCGGTTCCTACGAGCAGTACTTC.

The chain joins TRBV4-2 to TRBJ2-2; TRBD2 agrees at 11 bases. Per the germline V gene, CDR1 is LGHNA and CDR2 is YNFKEQ. This CDR3 comprises 16 residues. The junction had 6 bases not matched to a gene; V was cut back by 3 bases and J by 6 bases. In DNA, the CDR3 is TGTGCCAGCAGCCACACCACGGGACTAGCGGCCGGGGAGCTGTTTTTT. This codes for CASSHTTGLAAGELFF.

This chain joins TRBV5-1 and TRBJ2-1; TRBD1 matches at 8 bases. The CDR3 length is 15 residues. J was trimmed by 0 bases and V by 3 bases; bases with no gene match: 2. Germline V CDR1 and CDR2: SGHRS, YFSETQ. The CDR3 loop reads CASSSGTGSYNEQFF. In DNA form, the CDR3 reads TGCGCCAGCAGCTCGGGGACAGGCTCCTACAATGAGCAGTTCTTC. Full variable domain (remainder filled in from reference TRBV5-1 and TRBJ2-1): KAGVTQTPRYLIKTRGQQVTLSCSPISGHRSVSWYQQTPGQGLQFLFEYFSETQRNKGNFPGRFSGRQFSNSRSEMNVSTLELGDSALYLCASSSGTGSYNEQFFGPGTRLTVL.

The chain employs TRBV7-6 and TRBJ2-7; TRBD1 matches at 8 bases. The CDR3 sequence is 15 residues long. Trimming at V came to 5 bases and at J to 2 bases, leaving 8 bases not matched to a gene. CDR1 and CDR2 (germline): SGHVS, FNYEAQ. CDR3 bases: TGTGCCAGCAGCGCCCGACAGGGGCATGCCTACGAGCAGTACTTC. Amino acid sequence: CASSARQGHAYEQYF.